A single sample gave rise to the 9 T cell receptor gamma chains below, sequenced in a study of gamma delta lymphoproliferative disorders and STAT genes. PBMCs from patients and controls supplied the genomic DNA for sequencing. TCRdb made new clone calls on the multiplex PCR reads using CATT. Among some 2,500 gamma-chain clones listed, around 19% were seen once. Specimen: blood. The source is a human donor with gamma-delta T-cell large granular lymphocyte leukemia.

The gene calls are TRGV10 and TRGJP1. As TCRdb names no J gene, one was assigned here on the basis of a DNA match to germline. TRGV10 is identified as an open reading frame with a role that is uncertain. V lost 8 bases to trimming and J lost 0 bases; unmatched junction nucleotides: 7. CDR3 length: 15 residues. In DNA, the CDR3 is TGTGCTGCGTGGGAACCTGATACCACTGGTTGGTTCAAGATATTT. It translates to CAAWEPDTTGWFKIF.

Judged by abundance, this clone is medium-sized (0.01 to 0.1%). This chain links TRGV11 with TRGJP2. Assignment of the J gene here rests on matching the DNA to germline, because TCRdb gives none. TRGV11 is noted as an ORF with a role that remains uncertain. After removal of 5 bases from V and 8 bases from J, the junction contained 8 bases not matched to a gene. The CDR3 totals 14 residues. CDR3 sequence reads: CACWIKDRDWIKTF. The CDR3 nucleotides are TGTGCCTGCTGGATTAAGGACCGGGATTGGATCAAGACGTTT.

Within the sample, this clone is medium-sized. This chain uses TRGV10 with TRGJP1. TCRdb supplies no J gene; here it was assigned by aligning the nucleotide sequence to germline. TRGV10 is sorted into the ORF group, with uncertain function. The CDR3 extends over 15 amino acids. Unmatched junction bases numbered 13, after V lost 8 bases and J lost 6 bases. CDR3 loop: CAAWDYGSPGWFKIF. CDR3 sequence (DNA): TGTGCTGCGTGGGATTATGGTTCCCCTGGTTGGTTCAAGATATTT.

This clone has more than one count but fewer than ten. CDR3 region: CAAWDTYKKLF. Written as DNA, the CDR3 is TGTGCTGCGTGGGATACTTATAAGAAACTCTTT. V and J are TRGV10 and TRGJ1 or TRGJ2. TCRdb does not report a J gene; here it was assigned by matching the DNA to germline references. TRGV10 is an ORF for which the function is uncertain. V was clipped by 8 bases and J by 6 bases; unmatched bases: 5. This CDR3 has 11 amino acids.

This clone was seen a handful of times. The gene calls are TRGV2 and TRGJ1 or TRGJ2. TCRdb leaves out the J gene; it was filled in here by matching the DNA to germline. Trimming cost V 0 bases and J 2 bases; bases outside gene matches: 7. Germline values: CDR1 EGSNGY, CDR2 YDSYNSKV. The CDR3 is 15 amino acids. The CDR3 sequence is CATWDGYTDYYKKLF. The CDR3 coding sequence is TGTGCCACCTGGGACGGGTATACGGATTATTATAAGAAACTCTTT.

This clone was seen only a few times. Other DNA sequences in the same sample also yield this CDR3. V is TRGV5 and J is TRGJ1 or TRGJ2. Here the J gene was assigned by germline matching of the DNA, as TCRdb has none. The CDR3 loop spans 14 amino acids. Trimming at V came to 0 bases and at J to 3 bases, leaving 5 bases not matched to a gene. CDR1 and CDR2 from the germline V gene are VINAFY and YDVSNSKD. CDR3 in DNA: TGTGCCACCTGGGACAGGCGAGGTTATTATAAGAAACTCTTT. Translating gives CATWDRRGYYKKLF.

This clone showed up just a few times. The V and J genes are TRGV11 and TRGJP2. TCRdb lists no J gene, so it was determined here by aligning the DNA to germline. TRGV11 is identified as an open reading frame with a role that is uncertain. This CDR3 is built from 20 residues. V lost 0 bases and J lost 0; bases outside the gene matches: 13. CDR3 sequence (DNA): TGTGCCTGCTGGATTAGGCACGATGGAGGGGGTCATAGTAGTGATTGGATCAAGACGTTT. This codes for CACWIRHDGGGHSSDWIKTF.

This chain uses TRGV9 with TRGJ1 or TRGJ2. As TCRdb names no J gene, one was assigned here on the basis of a DNA match to germline. Trimming at V came to 7 bases and at J to 8 bases, leaving 2 bases not matched to a gene. The CDR3 spans 9 residues. Germline V CDR1 and CDR2: GITISATS, ISYDGTV (reference sequence). In DNA form, the CDR3 reads TGTGCCTTGTGTGATAAGAAACTCTTT. Translation gives CALCDKKLF.

V usage is TRGV2 and J usage is TRGJ1 or TRGJ2. The J gene is not listed in TCRdb, so it was assigned here from a DNA match to germline. The CDR3 runs 15 residues. From germline, CDR1 is EGSNGY and CDR2 YDSYNSKV. With 3 bases clipped from V and 3 bases from J, the junction kept 11 bases outside the gene matches. For the CDR3, the DNA is TGTGCCACCTGGGACCTCAAAGGGACTTATTATAAGAAACTCTTT. Protein product: CATWDLKGTYYKKLF.